This T cell receptor beta chain was obtained from a study of patients and donors after allogeneic stem cell transplantation. Germline lookup yields CDR1 DFQATT and CDR2 SNEGSKA (reference sequence). The J segment lost 1 base and the V segment lost 5 bases, leaving 15 bases of the junction unmatched. There are 17 residues in the CDR3. TCRdb redid the calling of the RT-PCR reads with MiXCR, one entry per CDR3 protein. The sample has 920,000 or so distinct CDR3 sequences, about a sixth seen once; the top ten hold approximately 5.9%. This clonotype was recorded many times. What was sequenced was blood, either unsorted or a sorted T cell fraction (not recorded which). This TCR derives from a human donor who was either an allogeneic HSCT recipient or a stem cell or donor lymphocyte infusion donor (not recorded which). It is not recorded whose cells these are; they may come from a transplant donor. V and J are TRBV20-1 and TRBJ2-5; TRBD1 agrees at 8 bases. The CDR3 here is CSAPNTGRRGPQETQYF. CDR3 nucleotide sequence: TGCAGTGCTCCTAATACTGGCCGCAGGGGGCCCCAAGAGACCCAGTACTTC.